These 19 T cell receptor beta chains originate from one sample sequenced in a study of glioma-infiltrating T cells listed by TCRdb under 2016. TCRdb records Illumina MiSeq as the sequencer. The iRepertoire nested amplicon-rescue multiplex PCR (arm-PCR) platform was used to amplify TCR alpha and beta CDR3 regions from RNA. In-frame beta chains were kept once TCRdb had trimmed the public reads at Q25 with fastp and called clones with MiXCR. Rows matching on CDR3 protein sequence are summarized as one entry with the most common DNA and genes. Across this sample there are over 130,000 distinct CDR3 sequences, with about two fifths seen only once. Around 18% of the sample rests with the top ten. Sequenced: glioma tissue, nonneoplastic brain tissue, or PBMCs (not recorded which). These receptors were collected from a human donor with low-grade glioma or glioblastoma, undergoing nonglioma brain surgery, or in good health (not recorded which).

The CDR3 is CASSFRPVTYEQYF. The CDR3 bases are TGTGCCAGCAGTTTCAGGCCCGTCACCTACGAGCAGTACTTC. This chain connects TRBV6-5 to TRBJ2-7; no clear D gene. This CDR3 contains 14 residues. From germline, CDR1 is MNHEY and CDR2 SVGAGI. V gave up 4 bases and J gave up 2 bases, with 12 bases separating them.

This clonotype has more than one count but fewer than ten. This chain uses TRBV14 with TRBJ2-1, with unresolved D. V lost 5 bases and J 6 bases, leaving 11 bases between the germline ends. This CDR3 is 13 amino acids long. CDR1 is SGHDN and CDR2 is FVKESK in the germline V gene. CDR3 residues: CASSATRPNEQFF. Here the CDR3 DNA reads TGTGCCAGCAGCGCGACGAGGCCCAATGAGCAGTTCTTC. Filled out from reference TRBV14 and TRBJ2-1, the complete variable domain reads EAGVTQFPSHSVIEKGQTVTLRCDPISGHDNLYWYRRVMGKEIKFLLHFVKESKQDESGMPNNRFLAERTGGTYSTLKVQPAELEDSGVYFCASSATRPNEQFFGPGTRLTVL.

This clonotype was counted a few times. V gene TRBV20-1 combines with J gene TRBJ2-7; D is unclear. This CDR3 spans 12 amino acids. Germline CDR1 is DFQATT and CDR2 is SNEGSKA (reference sequence). Trimming took off 0 bases at V and 5 bases at J, with 8 bases between the two ends. CDR3 amino acids: CSARDNGDEQYF. Written as DNA, the CDR3 is TGCAGTGCTAGAGATAACGGTGACGAGCAGTACTTC.

This clonotype came up many times. The rearrangement joins TRBV20-1 to TRBJ2-1; TRBD1 matches at 7 bases. Germline V CDR1 and CDR2: DFQATT, SNEGSKA (reference sequence). This CDR3 contains 13 residues. The junction had 8 bases not matched to a gene; V was cut back by 5 bases and J by 7 bases. CDR3 in amino acids: CSAPRQGRNEQFF. CDR3 DNA: TGCAGTGCTCCCAGACAGGGTCGGAATGAGCAGTTCTTC.

To note about this clonotype: One junction end does not reproduce the germline sequence, and a read error may be involved. This sequence joins TRBV27 and TRBJ1-1, with D possibly TRBD1 on 6 matching bases. Per the germline V gene, CDR1 is MNHEY and CDR2 is SMNVEV (reference sequence). The CDR3 consists of 18 residues. CDR3 region: CASSPARQAYWGNTEASF. As DNA, the CDR3 is TGTGCCAGCAGTCCTGCTCGACAGGCATATTGGGGGAACACTGAAGCTTCCTTT.

This clonotype was recorded a few times. The chain carries TRBV6-6 and TRBJ1-4; D is unclear. This CDR3 is built from 14 residues. Trimming removed 3 bases from V and 4 bases from J, with 9 bases in between. CDR1 and CDR2 (germline): MNHNY, SVGAGI (reference sequence). This CDR3 is CASSYVRDNEKLFF. In DNA, the CDR3 is TGTGCCAGCAGTTATGTCCGGGATAATGAAAAACTGTTTTTT.

The V call is TRBV7-6, the J call TRBJ2-7; 12 bases agree with TRBD1. The ends lost 1 base at V and 10 bases at J; junction bases unmatched: 2. CDR3 length equals 13 residues. Looked up from germline, CDR1 is SGHVS and CDR2 is FNYEAQ. The CDR3 DNA follows: TGTGCCAGCAGCTTAGGGGACAGGGGGCACCAGTACTTC. The encoded protein is CASSLGDRGHQYF.

Regarding this clonotype: The CDR3 does not close with the conserved phenylalanine or tryptophan, likely indicating a read error. The CDR3 DNA is TGTGCCAGCACTTCAGTTATGAACACTGAAGCTTTCTCT. Translating it yields CASTSVMNTEAFS. This chain links TRBV6-1 with TRBJ1-1, with D uncertain. The ends were cut back, 7 bases at V and 0 bases at J, with 9 bases in the middle. This CDR3 comprises 13 residues. In germline, CDR1 is MNHNS, CDR2 SASEGT.

The CDR3 here is CASTSGGPTDTQYF. The CDR3, as DNA: TGTGCCAGTACCAGCGGGGGCCCCACAGATACGCAGTATTTT. The chain has TRBV19 and TRBJ2-3; 8 positions agree with TRBD2. The germline CDR1 and CDR2 sequences are LNHDA and SQIVND (reference sequence). The length of the CDR3 is 14 residues. The V and J ends lost 7 bases and 2 bases, in that order; junction bases with no gene match: 5. Based on the CDR3 plus reference TRBV19 and TRBJ2-3, the full variable domain is DGGITQSPKYLFRKEGQNVTLSCEQNLNHDAMYWYRQDPGQGLRLIYYSQIVNDFQKGDIAEGYSVSREKKESFPLTVTSAQKNPTAFYLCASTSGGPTDTQYFGPGTRLTVL.

The chain couples TRBV27 to TRBJ1-6, with D possibly being TRBD1 (6 bases). CDR1 MNHEY and CDR2 SMNVEV come from the germline V gene (reference sequence). With 3 bases removed from V and 6 bases from J, the gap between germline ends came to 15 bases. The CDR3 totals 16 residues. The CDR3 is CASSLQGFRSNSPLHF. The CDR3 nucleotides read TGTGCCAGCAGTTTGCAGGGGTTCAGAAGTAATTCACCCCTCCACTTT.

This clonotype came up a few times. CDR3 sequence (DNA): TGTGCCAGCAGCCAAGATATTTTCGTAAAGACCCAGTACTTC. It encodes CASSQDIFVKTQYF. This chain links TRBV14 with TRBJ2-5; unclear D gene. The CDR3 totals 14 residues. Trimming stripped 0 bases from V and 6 bases from J, with 11 bases between. CDR1 SGHDN and CDR2 FVKESK come from the germline V gene.

The rearrangement joins TRBV3-1 to TRBJ1-2; D is unresolved. The CDR3 contains 14 residues. The germline V and J ends were trimmed by 4 bases and 4 bases, with 13 bases remaining between them. The germline V gene has CDR1 LGHDT and CDR2 YNNKEL (reference sequence). CDR3 region: CASSPLERTYGYTF. Written as DNA, the CDR3 is TGTGCCAGCAGCCCACTCGAACGGACCTATGGCTACACCTTC.

The chain couples TRBV15 to TRBJ1-2; D remains ambiguous. The CDR3 extends over 12 amino acids. Germline V gene sequence: CDR1 LNHNV, CDR2 YYDKDF (reference sequence). V lost 1 base and J 5 bases, leaving 5 bases between the germline ends. CDR3 in amino acids: CATSRAEYGYTF. The CDR3 nucleotides are TGTGCCACCAGCAGAGCCGAGTATGGCTACACCTTC.

V gene TRBV7-2 combines with J gene TRBJ2-5; TRBD2 might be the D (6 bases). The CDR3 sequence is 13 residues long. V was pared by 5 bases and J by 5 bases, with 12 bases between. The germline V gene has CDR1 SGHTA and CDR2 FQGNSA. CDR3 residues: CASSTGTWETQYF. The CDR3 coding sequence is TGTGCCAGCAGCACCGGGACTTGGGAGACCCAGTACTTC.

This clonotype was found a few times. Compared with germline, one end of the junction differs, possibly owing to a read error. The rearrangement links TRBV7-2 to TRBJ2-5; 7 nucleotides align to TRBD1. Germline CDR1 reads SGHTA; CDR2 reads FQGNSA. The CDR3 length is 16 residues. CDR3 nucleotide sequence: TGTGCCAGCAGTTTAGGTGTCAGGGGGAGCCAAGAGACCCAGTACTTC. It yields the protein CASSLGVRGSQETQYF.

The chain employs TRBV10-2 and TRBJ2-1, with 7 bases that match TRBD1. The end of the DNA aligns better with TRBJ2-7, so the J call may be wrong. Germline V gives CDR1 WSHSY, CDR2 SAAADI. The CDR3 length is 16 residues. The CDR3 sequence: CASRPPIRGRSYEQYF. The CDR3 region has the DNA TGCGCCAGCAGGCCACCCATCAGGGGGAGATCCTACGAGCAGTACTTC.

The V and J genes are TRBV15 and TRBJ2-5, with D perhaps matching TRBD2 (5 bases). The CDR3 length is 15 residues. From germline, CDR1 is LNHNV and CDR2 YYDKDF (reference sequence). The V gene lost 0 bases and the J gene lost 4 bases, with 12 bases spanning the gap. CDR3 DNA: TGTGCCACCAGCAGAGATTTAGGGAGAGCAGAGACCCAGTACTTC. Its protein is CATSRDLGRAETQYF. The whole variable domain, remainder taken from reference TRBV15 and TRBJ2-5, is DAMVIQNPRYQVTQFGKPVTLSCSQTLNHNVMYWYQQKSSQAPKLLFHYYDKDFNNEADTPDNFQSRRPNTSFCFLDIRSPGLGDTAMYLCATSRDLGRAETQYFGPGTRLLVL.

V gene TRBV20-1 combines with J gene TRBJ1-6; a possible D gene is TRBD1 (5 bases). CDR3 length: 13 residues. Trimming took 6 bases from V and 11 from J, leaving 17 bases between them. Germline V gene lookup returns CDR1 DFQATT and CDR2 SNEGSKA (reference sequence). The CDR3 is CSARRDERTPLHF. Written as DNA, the CDR3 is TGCAGTGCGCGCAGGGACGAGAGGACACCCCTCCACTTT.

The chain couples TRBV2 to TRBJ2-7; 7 positions match TRBD1. V shed 7 bases, J shed 0 bases, and the junction held 6 bases outside the gene matches. There are 14 residues in the CDR3. Germline V CDR1 and CDR2: SNHLY, FYNNEI. CDR3 amino acids: CASKVQGLSYEQYF. The DNA for the CDR3 is TGTGCCAGCAAGGTACAGGGGCTCTCCTACGAGCAGTACTTC. Based on the CDR3 plus reference TRBV2 and TRBJ2-7, the full variable domain is EPEVTQTPSHQVTQMGQEVILRCVPISNHLYFYWYRQILGQKVEFLVSFYNNEISEKSEIFDDQFSVERPDGSNFTLKIRSTKLEDSAMYFCASKVQGLSYEQYFGPGTRLTVT.